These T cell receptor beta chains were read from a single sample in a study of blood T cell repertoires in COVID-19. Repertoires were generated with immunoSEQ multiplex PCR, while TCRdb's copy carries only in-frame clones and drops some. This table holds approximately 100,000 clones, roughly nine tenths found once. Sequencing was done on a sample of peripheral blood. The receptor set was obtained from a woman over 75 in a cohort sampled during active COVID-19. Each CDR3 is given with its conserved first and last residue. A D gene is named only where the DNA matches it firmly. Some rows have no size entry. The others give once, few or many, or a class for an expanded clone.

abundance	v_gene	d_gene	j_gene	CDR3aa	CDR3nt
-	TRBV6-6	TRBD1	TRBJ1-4	CASSYDRGATNEKLFF	TGTGCCAGCAGTTACGACAGGGGAGCAACTAATGAAAAACTGTTTTTT
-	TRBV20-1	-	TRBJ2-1	CSAKQGGEKFF	TGCAGTGCCAAACAGGGTGGTGAGAAGTTCTTC
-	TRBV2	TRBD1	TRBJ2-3	CASRDRGPADTQYF	TGTGCCAGCAGGGACAGGGGGCCCGCAGATACGCAGTATTTT
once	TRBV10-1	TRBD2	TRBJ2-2	CASSELGLANTGELFF	TGCGCCAGCAGTGAGCTCGGACTAGCGAACACCGGGGAGCTGTTTTTT
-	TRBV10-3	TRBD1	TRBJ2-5	CAISESSGTGFGTQYF	TGTGCCATCAGTGAGTCTTCCGGGACAGGGTTCGGGACCCAGTACTTC
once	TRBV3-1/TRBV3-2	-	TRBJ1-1	CASSQVEGDTEAFF	TGTGCCAGCAGCCAAGTTGAGGGTGACACTGAAGCTTTCTTT
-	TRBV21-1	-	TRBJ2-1	CASSNPFRSNNEQFF	TGTGCCAGCAGCAATCCGTTTCGCAGTAACAATGAGCAGTTCTTC
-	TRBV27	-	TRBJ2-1	CASSQDRSSYNEQFF	TGTGCCAGCAGTCAAGACAGGAGCTCCTACAATGAGCAGTTCTTC
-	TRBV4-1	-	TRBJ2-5	CASSQDRGMETQYF	TGCGCCAGCAGCCAAGATCGGGGGATGGAGACCCAGTACTTC
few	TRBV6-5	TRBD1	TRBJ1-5	CASSSGTGVNQPQHF	TGTGCCAGCAGCTCCGGGACAGGGGTTAATCAGCCCCAGCATTTT
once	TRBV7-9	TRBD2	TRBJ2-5	CASSRRGGEVETQYF	TGTGCCAGCAGTCGACGGGGGGGTGAGGTGGAGACCCAGTACTTC
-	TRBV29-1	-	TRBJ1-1	CSVAQGGTTEAFF	TGCAGCGTTGCACAAGGAGGGACCACTGAAGCTTTCTTT
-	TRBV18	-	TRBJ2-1	CASSPRGAINEQFF	TGTGCCAGCTCACCGCGTGGGGCGATCAATGAGCAGTTCTTC
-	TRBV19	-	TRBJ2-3	CASSIDQADTDTQYF	TGTGCCAGTAGTATAGATCAGGCTGACACAGATACGCAGTATTTT
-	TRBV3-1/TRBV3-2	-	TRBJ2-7	CASSQGAGSEQYF	TGTGCCAGCAGCCAAGGGGCGGGTTCCGAGCAGTACTTC
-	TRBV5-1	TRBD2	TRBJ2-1	CASSLPSGGYEQFF	TGCGCCAGCAGCCTACCTAGCGGGGGGTATGAGCAGTTCTTC
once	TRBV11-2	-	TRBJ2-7	CASSFGGAYEQYF	TGTGCCAGCAGCTTTGGGGGGGCTTACGAGCAGTACTTC
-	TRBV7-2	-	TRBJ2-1	CASSLGGGTEKNNEQFF	TGTGCCAGCAGCTTAGGAGGGGGGACAGAAAAAAACAATGAGCAGTTCTTC
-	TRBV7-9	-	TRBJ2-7	CASVSLDSYEQYF	TGTGCCAGCGTCAGTCTTGATTCCTACGAGCAGTACTTC
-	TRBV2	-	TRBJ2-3	CASSGQGRGDTQYF	TGTGCCAGCAGTGGACAGGGGAGGGGAGATACGCAGTATTTT
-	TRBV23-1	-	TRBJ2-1	CASSQSTAPFGGPKYNEQFF	TGCGCCAGCAGTCAATCGACGGCCCCTTTCGGCGGCCCCAAATACAATGAGCAGTTCTTC
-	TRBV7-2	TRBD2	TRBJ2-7	CASSVTSGLAYEQYF	TGTGCCAGCAGCGTTACTAGCGGGCTTGCCTACGAGCAGTACTTC
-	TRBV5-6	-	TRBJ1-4	CASSLVGAMSLEKLFF	TGTGCCAGCAGCTTGGTGGGGGCGATGTCCCTCGAAAAACTGTTTTTT
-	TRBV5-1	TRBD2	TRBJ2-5	CASSGSGGYETQYF	TGCGCCAGCAGTGGGAGCGGGGGCTATGAGACCCAGTACTTC
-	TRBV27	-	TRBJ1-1	CASSSGGRMTEAFF	TGTGCCAGCAGTTCCGGGGGGAGGATGACTGAAGCTTTCTTT
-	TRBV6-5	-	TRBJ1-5	CASTRQDGWNQPQHF	TGTGCCAGCACCCGACAGGACGGTTGGAATCAGCCCCAGCATTTT
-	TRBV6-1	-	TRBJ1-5	CASSEVGSNQPQHF	TGTGCCAGCAGTGAAGTGGGCAGTAATCAGCCCCAGCATTTT
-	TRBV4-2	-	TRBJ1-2	CASSQDGGAGYGYTF	TGTGCCAGCAGCCAAGATGGCGGGGCTGGCTATGGCTACACCTTC
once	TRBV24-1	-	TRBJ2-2	CATSSVVSGGELFF	TGTGCCACCAGTAGTGTAGTTAGCGGCGGGGAGCTGTTTTTT
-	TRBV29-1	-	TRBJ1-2	CSVEAGYGNYGYTF	TGCAGCGTTGAAGCGGGGTACGGAAACTATGGCTACACCTTC
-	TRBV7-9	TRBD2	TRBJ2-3	CASSFTSGSSPDTQYF	TGTGCCAGCAGCTTCACTAGCGGGAGCTCCCCAGATACGCAGTATTTT
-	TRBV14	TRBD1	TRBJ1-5	CASSQDLDRPRNFNQPQHF	TGTGCCAGCAGCCAAGATTTGGACAGGCCACGCAATTTCAATCAGCCCCAGCATTTT
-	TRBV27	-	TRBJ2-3	CASTSGGHSRITDTQYF	TGTGCCAGCACCTCTGGGGGACACTCCAGGATCACAGATACGCAGTATTTT
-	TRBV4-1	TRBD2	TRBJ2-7	CASSQTSGTTREQYF	TGCGCCAGCAGTCAGACTAGCGGGACTACAAGGGAGCAGTACTTC
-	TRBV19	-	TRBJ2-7	CASSRTGSYEQYF	TGTGCCAGTAGTCGAACAGGGTCCTACGAGCAGTACTTC
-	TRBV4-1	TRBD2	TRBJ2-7	CASSQDHGTSGYEQYF	TGCGCCAGCAGCCAAGATCATGGGACTAGCGGCTACGAGCAGTACTTC
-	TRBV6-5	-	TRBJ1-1	CASSYGRRLTTEAFF	TGTGCCAGCAGTTATGGCCGGCGCCTGACTACTGAAGCTTTCTTT
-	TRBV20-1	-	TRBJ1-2	CSAPQGYGYTF	TGCAGTGCTCCACAGGGCTATGGCTACACCTTC
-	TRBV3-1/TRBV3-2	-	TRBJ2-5	CASSQGQSTLAVRWGTQYF	TGTGCCAGCAGCCAAGGACAATCAACCTTAGCGGTTCGATGGGGAACCCAGTACTTC
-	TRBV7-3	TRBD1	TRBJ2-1	CASSLTRTGGFDEQFF	TGTGCCAGCAGCTTAACGAGGACAGGGGGCTTTGATGAGCAGTTCTTC
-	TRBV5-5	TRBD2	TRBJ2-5	CASSPGTSGGLLQETQYF	TGTGCCAGCAGCCCAGGGACTAGCGGGGGGCTGCTCCAAGAGACCCAGTACTTC
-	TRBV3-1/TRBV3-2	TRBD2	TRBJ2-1	CASSQDPGTSGYNEQFF	TGTGCCAGCAGCCAAGATCCCGGGACTAGTGGCTACAATGAGCAGTTCTTC
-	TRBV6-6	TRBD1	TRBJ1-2	CASSFTGDYGYTF	TGTGCCAGCAGTTTTACAGGGGACTATGGCTACACCTTC
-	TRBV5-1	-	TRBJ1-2	CASSMTANYGYTF	TGCGCCAGCAGCATGACAGCTAACTATGGCTACACCTTC
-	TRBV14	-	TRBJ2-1	CASSQDIGSPYNEQFF	TGTGCCAGCAGCCAAGATATAGGGAGTCCCTACAATGAGCAGTTCTTC
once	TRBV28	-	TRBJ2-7	CASSFSGQGSSYEQYF	TGTGCCAGCAGTTTTTCTGGGCAGGGGAGCTCCTACGAGCAGTACTTC
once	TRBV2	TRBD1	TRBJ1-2	CASIADRVRSYGYTF	TGTGCCAGCATTGCAGACAGGGTTAGGAGCTATGGCTACACCTTC
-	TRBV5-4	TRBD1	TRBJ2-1	CASSYDRATGNEQFF	TGTGCCAGCAGTTACGACAGGGCCACGGGCAATGAGCAGTTCTTC
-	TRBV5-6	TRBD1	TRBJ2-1	CASSLALGTGANEQFF	TGTGCCAGCAGCTTGGCTCTCGGGACAGGGGCGAATGAGCAGTTCTTC
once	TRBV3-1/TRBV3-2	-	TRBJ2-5	CASSDPGWRETQYF	TGTGCCAGCAGCGATCCGGGGTGGCGGGAGACCCAGTACTTC
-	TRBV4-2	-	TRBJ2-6	CASSQANQGSGANVLTF	TGTGCCAGCAGCCAGGCCAATCAGGGTTCTGGGGCCAACGTCCTGACTTTC
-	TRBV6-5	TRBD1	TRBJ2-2	CASTQGVTGELFF	TGTGCCAGCACTCAGGGGGTCACCGGGGAGCTGTTTTTT
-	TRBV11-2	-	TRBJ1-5	CASSFGQANQPQHF	TGTGCCAGCAGCTTTGGGCAGGCCAATCAGCCCCAGCATTTT
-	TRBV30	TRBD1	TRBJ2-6	CAWSARPGQGAGANVLTF	TGTGCCTGGAGTGCCCGCCCGGGACAGGGGGCTGGGGCCAACGTCCTGACTTTC
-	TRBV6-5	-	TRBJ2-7	CASSYSNPGPAYEQYF	TGTGCCAGCAGTTACTCGAATCCAGGCCCGGCCTACGAGCAGTACTTC
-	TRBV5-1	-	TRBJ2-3	CASSSPSRGGEYTDTQYF	TGCGCCAGCAGCTCCCCGAGCCGGGGCGGGGAGTACACAGATACGCAGTATTTT
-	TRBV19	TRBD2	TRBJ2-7	CASSPQAGRAFYEQYF	TGTGCCAGTAGTCCCCAAGCGGGAAGGGCTTTCTACGAGCAGTACTTC